This T cell receptor (beta chain) originates from a study of shared clonotypes between healthy human individuals. Study conclusions and caveats: Clonotype sharing across several donors was observed for about 5.5% of naive CD4 clonotypes.

Only in-frame clones appear in the TCRdb table, and some are missing; sequencing was by immunoSEQ multiplex PCR. Counted here are a few hundred thousand clones, about 96% occurring once; the ten biggest clones make up more than 0.3%. The CDR3 runs 14 residues. The germline V gene encodes CDR1 MDHEN and CDR2 SYDVKM. With 6 bases removed from V and 2 bases from J, the gap between germline ends came to 10 bases. Details on this clone: What it binds is not known.

The rearrangement joins TRBV28 to TRBJ2-2, with D maybe TRBD1 (6 bases). The receptor was isolated from a man under 40 in good health. Sequencing used memory CD8+ T cells sorted from blood. Indicated subset: CD45RO+ cells pooled with CCR7-negative TemRA cells. DNA of the CDR3: TGTGCCAGCAGAAAGGGACAAAACACCGGGGAGCTGTTTTTT. Translated: CASRKGQNTGELFF.